What follows is one T cell receptor beta chain and its context. Participant-given clinical history determined each cohort assignment. V gave up 3 bases and J gave up 5 bases, with 7 bases separating them. Per germline, CDR1 SGHTA and CDR2 FQGNSA. The CDR3 is 13 amino acids. Profiling relied on immunoSEQ multiplex PCR, and the TCRdb table lists in-frame clones only, not all of them. Of fewer than 350,000 clones listed, roughly 89% are singletons. This specimen comes from a study of blood T cell repertoires in COVID-19. About the study: From the United States, Italy and Spain came samples of acute and convalescent COVID-19. PBMCs, B-cell-depleted T cells, or T cells were the source of the cDNA or gDNA that made up the material.

The specimen was PBMCs or T cells enriched from blood (not recorded which). The chain links TRBV7-2 to TRBJ1-4; no reliable D call. The receptor comes from a man between 60 and 70 years old who had recovered from COVID-19. CDR3 sequence: CASSLSGNEKLFF. The CDR3 DNA reads TGTGCCAGCAGCTTGTCAGGAAATGAAAAACTGTTTTTT.